Listed here is a single T cell receptor (beta chain). Antigen specificity is unknown. The same CDR3 arises from other DNA sequences in this sample as well. This CDR3 spans 14 amino acids. Germline CDR1 and CDR2: LNHDA and SQIVND (reference sequence). V shed 6 bases, J shed 6 bases, and the junction held 5 bases outside the gene matches. This entry belongs to a study of PD-L1 blockade in urothelial cancer. In the study overall: The study recovered a median of around 130,000 T cells per blood sample. Study results and caveats: Patients with below-median pretreatment blood clonality survived longer.

Anywhere from 1 to 8 samples came from each patient, spanning pretreatment and on-treatment. Synthetic TCR analog templates were spiked into each PCR. Produced via immunoSEQ multiplex PCR; TCRdb's table is partial and in-frame only. The top ten clones hold 4.7% of a sample with about 74,000 clones, less than 90% of them seen once. This sequence was found in a man aged 70 or older with urothelial cancer. Source: PBMCs, taken around atezolizumab (anti-PD-L1) treatment. The V call is TRBV19, the J call TRBJ2-1; 10 bases align to TRBD2. CDR3 coding DNA: TGTGCCAGTAGCCGGACTAGCGGACTCAATGAGCAGTTCTTC. Encoded protein: CASSRTSGLNEQFF.